These T cell receptor beta chains were read from a single sample in a study of beta chain features in type 1 diabetes. Sequencing was performed with immunoSEQ multiplex PCR; in TCRdb, only in-frame clones are kept and a portion is missing. The table includes about 900,000 clones, under 20% detected once. Material for sequencing was naive CD4+ T cells from blood. The source of these receptors is a woman aged 18-29 years in good health. The CDR3 runs from the conserved cysteine through the conserved F or W. A D gene is named only where the DNA matches it firmly. Clone sizes are given selectively: once, few, many, or a class where the clone is expanded.

D gene,J gene,clone size,V gene,CDR3 protein,CDR3 DNA
.,TRBJ2-3,few,TRBV7-2,CASSFGGGRGTQYF,TGTGCCAGCAGCTTCGGCGGCGGTAGAGGTACGCAGTATTTT
.,TRBJ2-7,few,TRBV4-3,CASSQYQGLTYEQYF,TGCGCCAGCAGCCAATATCAGGGACTCACCTACGAGCAGTACTTC
TRBD2,TRBJ2-5,.,TRBV25-1,CASSEGLAGGGETQYF,TGTGCCAGCAGTGAAGGACTAGCGGGAGGGGGAGAGACCCAGTACTTC
.,TRBJ1-1,few,TRBV23-1,CASSQSKAFF,TGCGCCAGCAGTCAATCGAAAGCTTTCTTT
.,TRBJ2-7,few,TRBV6-5,CASSYDTPGSYEQYF,TGTGCCAGCAGTTACGACACCCCGGGCTCCTACGAGCAGTACTTC
TRBD2,TRBJ2-5,few,TRBV7-9,CASSLSREGPETQYF,TGTGCCAGCAGCTTAAGTCGGGAGGGCCCGGAGACCCAGTACTTC
.,TRBJ2-3,few,TRBV9,CASTKEGLDTQYF,TGTGCCAGCACTAAGGAAGGGTTGGATACGCAGTATTTT
.,TRBJ2-6,many,TRBV15,CATSRAGTGANVLTF,TGTGCCACCAGCAGAGCAGGGACAGGGGCCAACGTCCTGACTTTC
.,TRBJ2-4,.,TRBV5-1,CASSLGGPGNIQYF,TGCGCCAGCAGCCTCGGGGGGCCGGGGAACATTCAGTACTTC
TRBD1,TRBJ1-1,.,TRBV6-5,CASSFPGQGKNTEAFF,TGTGCCAGCAGTTTTCCGGGACAGGGGAAGAACACTGAAGCTTTCTTT
.,TRBJ2-1,.,TRBV19,CASSIADSHNEQFF,TGTGCCAGTAGTATAGCGGACAGCCACAATGAGCAGTTCTTC
TRBD1,TRBJ1-2,few,TRBV28,CASSNYHRDSYGYTF,TGTGCCAGCAGTAATTACCACAGGGACAGCTATGGCTACACCTTC
TRBD1,TRBJ2-7,few,TRBV18,CASSPGTGASYEQYF,TGTGCCAGCTCACCTGGGACAGGAGCCTCCTACGAGCAGTACTTC
.,TRBJ2-1,once,TRBV19,CASSREDGYEQFF,TGTGCCAGTAGTAGAGAAGACGGGTATGAGCAGTTCTTC
TRBD2,TRBJ2-1,few,TRBV19,CASSPSLLASQIHSGEQFF,TGTGCCAGTAGTCCATCGCTACTAGCGTCGCAAATTCATTCCGGTGAGCAGTTCTTC
.,TRBJ2-4,few,TRBV14,CASSQDQGTTGEKNIQYF,TGTGCCAGCAGCCAAGATCAGGGCACGACAGGAGAGAAAAACATTCAGTACTTC
TRBD2,TRBJ2-3,.,TRBV6-5,CASSPLAGGPTQYF,TGTGCCAGCAGTCCCCTAGCGGGGGGCCCTACGCAGTATTTT
.,TRBJ2-6,.,TRBV19,CASSTLQGLSGANVLTF,TGTGCCAGTAGTACGCTACAGGGACTCTCTGGGGCCAACGTCCTGACTTTC
.,TRBJ2-7,.,TRBV7-2,CASSLRAGYEQYF,TGTGCCAGCAGCCTTAGGGCTGGCTACGAGCAGTACTTC
TRBD2,TRBJ2-7,few,TRBV7-2,CASSPWTSGRAYEQYF,TGTGCCAGCAGCCCATGGACTAGCGGGAGGGCCTACGAGCAGTACTTC
TRBD1,TRBJ2-1,.,TRBV7-3,CASSVTGGSYNEQFF,TGTGCCAGCAGCGTAACAGGGGGGTCCTACAATGAGCAGTTCTTC
.,TRBJ2-7,.,TRBV20-1,CSASLTGQYF,TGCAGTGCTAGCTTAACGGGGCAGTACTTC
.,TRBJ2-7,few,TRBV6-6,CASSYSRTSYEQYF,TGTGCCAGCAGTTATTCCCGAACCTCCTACGAGCAGTACTTC
.,TRBJ1-5,.,TRBV5-6,CASSLTGIINQPQHF,TGTGCCAGCAGCTTGACAGGGATCATAAATCAGCCCCAGCATTTT
.,TRBJ2-5,.,TRBV9,CASSVGAGTTQETQYF,TGTGCCAGCAGCGTGGGGGCTGGGACAACCCAAGAGACCCAGTACTTC
.,TRBJ2-3,few,TRBV7-2,CASNYRDRTDTQYF,TGTGCCAGCAATTACAGGGACCGCACAGATACGCAGTATTTT
.,TRBJ1-5,.,TRBV7-8,CASSPTHSLNNQPQHF,TGTGCCAGCAGCCCAACCCACTCACTGAACAATCAGCCCCAGCATTTT
.,TRBJ2-2,few,TRBV4-3,CASSQVASMNTGELFF,TGCGCCAGCAGCCAAGTCGCTAGTATGAACACCGGGGAGCTGTTTTTT
TRBD2,TRBJ2-2,once,TRBV2,CASKKAGINTGELFF,TGTGCCAGCAAGAAAGCGGGAATAAACACCGGGGAGCTGTTTTTT
.,TRBJ2-7,few,TRBV13,CASSQGYGYEQYF,TGTGCCAGCAGCCAGGGATACGGCTACGAGCAGTACTTC
.,TRBJ2-1,.,TRBV7-9,CASRQWQHNEQFF,TGTGCCAGCCGACAATGGCAGCACAATGAGCAGTTCTTC
.,TRBJ1-1,.,TRBV18,CASSPTLTGSNTEAFF,TGTGCCAGCTCACCGACTTTGACCGGGTCGAACACTGAAGCTTTCTTT
.,TRBJ1-2,few,TRBV5-4,CASRQNWAGAGYGYTF,TGTGCCAGCAGGCAGAACTGGGCAGGGGCGGGCTATGGCTACACCTTC
TRBD2,TRBJ2-2,few,TRBV4-1,CASSQDQWEGLGELFF,TGCGCCAGCAGCCAAGATCAATGGGAGGGCCTAGGGGAGCTGTTTTTT
.,TRBJ2-1,few,TRBV5-4,CASSLNLGYNEQFF,TGTGCCAGCAGCCTCAACCTAGGCTACAATGAGCAGTTCTTC
TRBD1,TRBJ1-2,.,TRBV7-2,CASSSWHAGTGLFGGYTF,TGTGCCAGCAGCTCGTGGCACGCCGGGACAGGCCTCTTCGGGGGCTACACCTTC
.,TRBJ1-3,.,TRBV10-3,CAISEWEVSGNTIYF,TGTGCCATCAGTGAGTGGGAAGTCTCTGGAAACACCATATATTTT
.,TRBJ2-1,few,TRBV7-2,CASSLGNYNEQFF,TGTGCCAGCAGCTTAGGGAATTACAATGAGCAGTTCTTC
.,TRBJ2-5,few,TRBV28,CASSLSTGLETQYF,TGTGCCAGCAGCCTCTCGACAGGTTTGGAGACCCAGTACTTC
.,TRBJ1-1,.,TRBV2,CASSESTFLLF,TGTGCCAGCAGTGAAAGTACCTTTCTTTTATTT
.,TRBJ1-2,few,TRBV5-1,CASSLGGQTIEGYTF,TGCGCCAGCAGCTTGGGAGGACAGACTATAGAGGGGTACACCTTC
.,TRBJ2-7,.,TRBV21-1,CARRALGQGSSYEQYF,TGTGCCAGGAGAGCCCTAGGACAGGGTAGCTCCTACGAGCAGTACTTC
.,TRBJ2-1,few,TRBV7-9,CASSLNELEQFF,TGTGCCAGCAGCTTAAACGAGCTTGAGCAGTTCTTC
.,TRBJ2-1,.,TRBV4-1,CASSQGFQRVGNEQFF,TGCGCCAGCAGCCAAGGTTTTCAGCGGGTAGGGAATGAGCAGTTCTTC
.,TRBJ2-7,.,TRBV5-1,CASSLEAEQYF,TGCGCCAGCAGCTTGGAGGCCGAGCAGTACTTC
.,TRBJ2-7,few,TRBV6-6,CASSYSNEQYF,TGTGCCAGCAGTTACTCGAACGAGCAGTACTTC
TRBD2,TRBJ2-7,few,TRBV5-1,CASSLERGSTYEQYF,TGCGCCAGCAGCTTGGAACGCGGGAGTACCTACGAGCAGTACTTC
.,TRBJ2-7,.,TRBV11-1,CASSLEVSDQHGQYF,TGTGCCAGCAGCTTAGAGGTGTCGGATCAACACGGGCAGTACTTC
TRBD2,TRBJ2-7,.,TRBV27,CASSLTSGGTYEQYF,TGTGCCAGCAGTCTGACTAGCGGGGGAACCTACGAGCAGTACTTC
TRBD2,TRBJ2-1,few,TRBV10-3,CAIRGSRGGQYNEQFF,TGTGCCATCAGAGGGTCTCGCGGGGGGCAATACAATGAGCAGTTCTTC